The present T cell receptor (beta chain) was sequenced within a study of early T cells in non-severe SARS-CoV-2 infection. This CDR3 has 16 residues. V lost 0 bases and J lost 2, with 13 bases in between. Germline V CDR1 and CDR2: LGHNT, FRNRAP. Researchers tagged individual cDNA molecules with unique molecular identifiers. TCRdb used MiXCR to reprocess the 5' RACE reads, holding one entry per CDR3 protein. The table has about 50,000 distinct CDR3 sequences, about a tenth seen once. Study-wide results and caveats: VDJdb matching, biased toward anti-spike CD8 responses, missed private and CD4 specificities.

In this sample, this clonotype turned up many times. Its antigen remains unknown. Sequences were obtained from whole blood. The chain couples TRBV12-5 to TRBJ1-2, with TRBD1 as a possible D gene (5 bases). This clonotype was obtained from an adult who was a healthcare worker with PCR-confirmed SARS-CoV-2 infection or an uninfected control (not recorded which). For the CDR3, the DNA is TGTGCTAGTGGTTTGGTACTCGGGACGGAGAACTATGGCTACACCTTC. The encoded protein is CASGLVLGTENYGYTF.